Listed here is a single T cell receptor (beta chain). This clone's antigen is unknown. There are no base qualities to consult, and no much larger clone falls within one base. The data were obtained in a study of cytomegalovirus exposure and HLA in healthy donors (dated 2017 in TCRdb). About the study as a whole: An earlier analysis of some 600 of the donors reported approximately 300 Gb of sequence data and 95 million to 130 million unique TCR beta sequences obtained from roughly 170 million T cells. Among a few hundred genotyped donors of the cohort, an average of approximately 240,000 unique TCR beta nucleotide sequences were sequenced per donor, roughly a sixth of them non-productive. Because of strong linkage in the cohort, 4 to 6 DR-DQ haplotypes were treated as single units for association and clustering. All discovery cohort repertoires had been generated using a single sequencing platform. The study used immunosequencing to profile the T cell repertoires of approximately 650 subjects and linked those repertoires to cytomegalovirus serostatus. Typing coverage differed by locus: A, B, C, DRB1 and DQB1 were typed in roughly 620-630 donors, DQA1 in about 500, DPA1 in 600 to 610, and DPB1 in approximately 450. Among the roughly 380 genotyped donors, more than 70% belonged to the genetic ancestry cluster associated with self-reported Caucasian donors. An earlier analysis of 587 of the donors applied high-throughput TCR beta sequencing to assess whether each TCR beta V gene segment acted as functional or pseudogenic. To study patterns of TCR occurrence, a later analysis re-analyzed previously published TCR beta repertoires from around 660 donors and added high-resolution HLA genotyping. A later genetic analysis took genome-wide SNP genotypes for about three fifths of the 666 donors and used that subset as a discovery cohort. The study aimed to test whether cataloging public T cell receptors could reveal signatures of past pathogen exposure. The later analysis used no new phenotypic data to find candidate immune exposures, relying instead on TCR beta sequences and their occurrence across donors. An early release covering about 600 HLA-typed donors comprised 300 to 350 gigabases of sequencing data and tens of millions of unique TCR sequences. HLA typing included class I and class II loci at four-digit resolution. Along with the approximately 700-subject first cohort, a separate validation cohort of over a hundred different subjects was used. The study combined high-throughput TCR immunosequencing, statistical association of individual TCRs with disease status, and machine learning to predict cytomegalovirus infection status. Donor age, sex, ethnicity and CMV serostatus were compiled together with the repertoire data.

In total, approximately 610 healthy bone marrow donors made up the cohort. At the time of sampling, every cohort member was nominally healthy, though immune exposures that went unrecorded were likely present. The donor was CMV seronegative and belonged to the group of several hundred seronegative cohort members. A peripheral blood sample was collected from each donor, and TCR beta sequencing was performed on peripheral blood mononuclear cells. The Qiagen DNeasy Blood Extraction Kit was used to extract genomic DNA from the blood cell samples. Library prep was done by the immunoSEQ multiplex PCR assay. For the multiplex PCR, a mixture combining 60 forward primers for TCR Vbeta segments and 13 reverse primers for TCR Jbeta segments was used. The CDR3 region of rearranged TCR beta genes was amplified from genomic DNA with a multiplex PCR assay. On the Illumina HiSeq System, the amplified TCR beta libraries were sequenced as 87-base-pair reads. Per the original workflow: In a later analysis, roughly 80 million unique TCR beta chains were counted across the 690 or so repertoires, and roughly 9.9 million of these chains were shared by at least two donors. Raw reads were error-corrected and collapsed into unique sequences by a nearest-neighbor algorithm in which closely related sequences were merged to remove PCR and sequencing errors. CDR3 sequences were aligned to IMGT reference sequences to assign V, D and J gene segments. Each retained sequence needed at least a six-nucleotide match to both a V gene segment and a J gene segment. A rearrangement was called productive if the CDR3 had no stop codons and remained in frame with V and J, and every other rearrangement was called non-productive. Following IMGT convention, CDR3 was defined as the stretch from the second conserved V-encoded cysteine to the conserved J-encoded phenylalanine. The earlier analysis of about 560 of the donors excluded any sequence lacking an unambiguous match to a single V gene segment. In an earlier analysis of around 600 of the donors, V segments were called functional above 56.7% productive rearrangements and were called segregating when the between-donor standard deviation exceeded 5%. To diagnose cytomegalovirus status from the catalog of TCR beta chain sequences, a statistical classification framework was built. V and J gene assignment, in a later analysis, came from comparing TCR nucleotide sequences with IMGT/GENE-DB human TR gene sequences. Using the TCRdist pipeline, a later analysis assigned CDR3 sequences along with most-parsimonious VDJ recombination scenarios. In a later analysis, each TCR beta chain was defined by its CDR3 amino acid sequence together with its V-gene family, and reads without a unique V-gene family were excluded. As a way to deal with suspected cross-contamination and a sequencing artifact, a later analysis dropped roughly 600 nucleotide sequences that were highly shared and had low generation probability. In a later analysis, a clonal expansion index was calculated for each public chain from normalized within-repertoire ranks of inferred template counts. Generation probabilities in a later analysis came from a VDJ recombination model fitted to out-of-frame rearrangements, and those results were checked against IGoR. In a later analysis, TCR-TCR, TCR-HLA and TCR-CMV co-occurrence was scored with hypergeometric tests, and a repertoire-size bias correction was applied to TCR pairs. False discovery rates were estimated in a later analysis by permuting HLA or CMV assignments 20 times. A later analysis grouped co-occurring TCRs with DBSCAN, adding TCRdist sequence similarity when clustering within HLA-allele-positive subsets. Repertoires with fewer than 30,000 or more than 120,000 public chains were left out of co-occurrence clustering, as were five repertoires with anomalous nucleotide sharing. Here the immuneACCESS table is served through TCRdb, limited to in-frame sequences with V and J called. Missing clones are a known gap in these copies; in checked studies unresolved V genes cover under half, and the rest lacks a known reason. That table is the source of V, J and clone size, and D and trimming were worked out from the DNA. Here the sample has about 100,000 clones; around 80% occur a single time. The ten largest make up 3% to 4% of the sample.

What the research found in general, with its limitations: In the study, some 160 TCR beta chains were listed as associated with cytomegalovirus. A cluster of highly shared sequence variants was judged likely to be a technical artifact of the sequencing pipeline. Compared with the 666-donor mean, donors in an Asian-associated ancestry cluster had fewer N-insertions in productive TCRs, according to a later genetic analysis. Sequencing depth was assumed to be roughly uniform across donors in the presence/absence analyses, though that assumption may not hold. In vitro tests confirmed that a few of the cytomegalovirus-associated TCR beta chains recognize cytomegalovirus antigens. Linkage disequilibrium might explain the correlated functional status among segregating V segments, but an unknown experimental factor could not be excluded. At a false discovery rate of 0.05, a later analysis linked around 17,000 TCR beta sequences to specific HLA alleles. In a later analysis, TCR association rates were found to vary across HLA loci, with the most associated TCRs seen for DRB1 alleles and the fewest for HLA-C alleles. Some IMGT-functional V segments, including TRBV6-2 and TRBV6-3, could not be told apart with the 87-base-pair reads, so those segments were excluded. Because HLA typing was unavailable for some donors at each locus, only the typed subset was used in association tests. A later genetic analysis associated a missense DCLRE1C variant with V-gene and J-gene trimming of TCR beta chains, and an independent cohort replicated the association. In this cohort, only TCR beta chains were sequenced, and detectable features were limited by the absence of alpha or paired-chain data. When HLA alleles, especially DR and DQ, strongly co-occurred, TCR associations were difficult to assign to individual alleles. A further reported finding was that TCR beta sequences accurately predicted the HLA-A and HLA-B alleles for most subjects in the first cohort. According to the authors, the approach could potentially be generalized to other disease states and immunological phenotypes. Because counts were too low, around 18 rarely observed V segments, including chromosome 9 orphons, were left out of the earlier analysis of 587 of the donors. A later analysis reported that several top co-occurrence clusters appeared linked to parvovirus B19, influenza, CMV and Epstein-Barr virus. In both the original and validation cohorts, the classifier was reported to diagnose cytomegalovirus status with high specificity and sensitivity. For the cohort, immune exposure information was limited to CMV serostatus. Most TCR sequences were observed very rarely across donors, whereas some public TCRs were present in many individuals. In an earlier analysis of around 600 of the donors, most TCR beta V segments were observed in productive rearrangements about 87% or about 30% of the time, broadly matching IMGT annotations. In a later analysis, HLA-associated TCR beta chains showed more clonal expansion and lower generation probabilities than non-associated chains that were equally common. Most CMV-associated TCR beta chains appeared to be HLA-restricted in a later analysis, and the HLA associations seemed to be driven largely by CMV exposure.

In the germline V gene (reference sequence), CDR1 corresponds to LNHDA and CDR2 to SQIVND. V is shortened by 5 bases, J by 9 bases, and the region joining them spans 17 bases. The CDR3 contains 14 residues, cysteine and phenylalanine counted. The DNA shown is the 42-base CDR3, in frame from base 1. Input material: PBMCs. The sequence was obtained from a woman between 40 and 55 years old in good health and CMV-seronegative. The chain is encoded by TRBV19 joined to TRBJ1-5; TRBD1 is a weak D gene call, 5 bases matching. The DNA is TGTGCCAGTAGTCCTGCTCTCAGGGTACCGCCCCAGCATTTT. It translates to CASSPALRVPPQHF.